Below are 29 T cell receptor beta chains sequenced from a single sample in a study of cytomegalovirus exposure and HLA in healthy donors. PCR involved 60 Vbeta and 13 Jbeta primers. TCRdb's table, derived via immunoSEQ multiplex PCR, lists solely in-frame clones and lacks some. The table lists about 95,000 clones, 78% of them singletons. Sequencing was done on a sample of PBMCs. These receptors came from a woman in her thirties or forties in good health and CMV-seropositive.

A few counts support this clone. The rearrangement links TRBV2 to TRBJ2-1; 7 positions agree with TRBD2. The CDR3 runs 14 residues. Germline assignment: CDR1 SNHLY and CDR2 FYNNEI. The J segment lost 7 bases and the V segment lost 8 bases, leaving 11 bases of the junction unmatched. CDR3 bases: TGTGCCAGCCACGGCGGCGGGAGTGCGAATGAGCAGTTCTTC. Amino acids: CASHGGGSANEQFF.

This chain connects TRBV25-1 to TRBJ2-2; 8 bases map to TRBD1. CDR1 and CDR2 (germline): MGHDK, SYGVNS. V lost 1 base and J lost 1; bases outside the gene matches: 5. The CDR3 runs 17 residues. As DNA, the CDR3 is TGTGCCAGCAGTGAATGGGGACAGGTACTGAACACCGGGGAGCTGTTTTTT. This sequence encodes CASSEWGQVLNTGELFF.

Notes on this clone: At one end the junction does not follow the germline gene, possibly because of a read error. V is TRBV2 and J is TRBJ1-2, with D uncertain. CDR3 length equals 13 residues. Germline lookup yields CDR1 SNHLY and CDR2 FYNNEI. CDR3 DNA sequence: TGTGCCAGCACTGGGCAGAATAACGATGGCTACACCTTC. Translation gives CASTGQNNDGYTF.

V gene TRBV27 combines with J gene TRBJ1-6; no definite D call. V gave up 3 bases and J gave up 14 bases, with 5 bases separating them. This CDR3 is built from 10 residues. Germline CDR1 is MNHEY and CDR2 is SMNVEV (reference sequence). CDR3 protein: CASSFRALHF. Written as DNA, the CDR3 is TGTGCCAGCAGTTTTCGGGCCCTCCACTTT.

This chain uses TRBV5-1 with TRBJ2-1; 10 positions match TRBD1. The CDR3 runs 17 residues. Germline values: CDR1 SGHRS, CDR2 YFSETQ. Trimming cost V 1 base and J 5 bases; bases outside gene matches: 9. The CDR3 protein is CASSLSLGTGANNEQFF. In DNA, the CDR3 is TGCGCCAGCAGCTTGTCACTCGGGACAGGGGCGAACAATGAGCAGTTCTTC.

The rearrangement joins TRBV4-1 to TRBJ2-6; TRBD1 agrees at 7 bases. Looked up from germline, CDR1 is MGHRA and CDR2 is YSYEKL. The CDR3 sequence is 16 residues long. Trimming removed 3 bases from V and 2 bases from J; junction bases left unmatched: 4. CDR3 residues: CASSHLQGAGANVLTF. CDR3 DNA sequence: TGCGCCAGCAGCCACCTCCAGGGGGCTGGGGCCAACGTCCTGACTTTC.

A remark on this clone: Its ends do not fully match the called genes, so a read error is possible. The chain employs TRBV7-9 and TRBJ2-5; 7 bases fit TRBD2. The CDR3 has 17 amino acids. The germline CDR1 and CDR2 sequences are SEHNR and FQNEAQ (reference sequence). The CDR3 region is CSSTRNGGRNLQETQYF. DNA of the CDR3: TGTTCCAGCACCAGGAACGGCGGGAGAAACTTACAAGAGACCCAGTACTTC.

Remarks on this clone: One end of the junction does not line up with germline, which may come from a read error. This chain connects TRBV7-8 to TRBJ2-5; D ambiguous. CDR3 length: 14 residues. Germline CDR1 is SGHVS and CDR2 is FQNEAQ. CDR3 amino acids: CASSLEYLQETQYF. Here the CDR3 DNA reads TGTGCCAGCAGTTTAGAATATTTGCAAGAGACCCAGTACTTC.

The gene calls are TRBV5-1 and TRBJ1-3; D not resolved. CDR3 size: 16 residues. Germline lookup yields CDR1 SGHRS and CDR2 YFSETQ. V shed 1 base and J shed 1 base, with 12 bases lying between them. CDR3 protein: CASSLRRGLSGNTIYF. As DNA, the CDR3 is TGCGCCAGCAGCTTGAGGCGGGGTTTGTCTGGAAACACCATATATTTT. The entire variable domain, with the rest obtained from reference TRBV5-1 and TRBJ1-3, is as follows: KAGVTQTPRYLIKTRGQQVTLSCSPISGHRSVSWYQQTPGQGLQFLFEYFSETQRNKGNFPGRFSGRQFSNSRSEMNVSTLELGDSALYLCASSLRRGLSGNTIYFGEGSWLTVV.

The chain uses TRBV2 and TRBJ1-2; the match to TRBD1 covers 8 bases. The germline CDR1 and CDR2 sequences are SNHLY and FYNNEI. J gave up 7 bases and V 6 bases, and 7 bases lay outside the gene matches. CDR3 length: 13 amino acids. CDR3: CASSLGQVVGYTF. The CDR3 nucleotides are TGTGCCAGCAGCCTGGGACAGGTCGTTGGCTACACCTTC.

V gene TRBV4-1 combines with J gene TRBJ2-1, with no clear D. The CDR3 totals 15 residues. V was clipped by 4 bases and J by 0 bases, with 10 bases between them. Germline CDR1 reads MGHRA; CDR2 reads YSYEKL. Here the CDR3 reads CASSRAETSYNEQFF. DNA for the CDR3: TGCGCCAGCAGCCGCGCGGAAACCTCCTACAATGAGCAGTTCTTC.

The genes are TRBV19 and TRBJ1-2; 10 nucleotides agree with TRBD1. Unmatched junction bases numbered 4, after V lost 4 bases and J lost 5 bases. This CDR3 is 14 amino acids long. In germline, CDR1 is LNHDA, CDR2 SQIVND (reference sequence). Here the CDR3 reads CASSRGQGIYGYTF. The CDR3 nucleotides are TGTGCCAGTAGTAGGGGACAGGGGATTTATGGCTACACCTTC.

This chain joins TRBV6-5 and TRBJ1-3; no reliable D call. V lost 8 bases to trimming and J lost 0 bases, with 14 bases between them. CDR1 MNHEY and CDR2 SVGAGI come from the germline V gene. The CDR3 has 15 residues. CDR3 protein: CASSVEEASGNTIYF. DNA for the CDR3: TGTGCCAGCTCCGTAGAGGAAGCCTCTGGAAACACCATATATTTT.

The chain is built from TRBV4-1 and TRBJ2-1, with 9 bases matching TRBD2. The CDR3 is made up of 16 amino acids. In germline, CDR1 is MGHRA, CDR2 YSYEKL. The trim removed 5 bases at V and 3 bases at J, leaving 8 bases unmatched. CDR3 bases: TGCGCCAGCAGCAAGCAGGGACTAGCTTACTACAATGAGCAGTTCTTC. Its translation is CASSKQGLAYYNEQFF.

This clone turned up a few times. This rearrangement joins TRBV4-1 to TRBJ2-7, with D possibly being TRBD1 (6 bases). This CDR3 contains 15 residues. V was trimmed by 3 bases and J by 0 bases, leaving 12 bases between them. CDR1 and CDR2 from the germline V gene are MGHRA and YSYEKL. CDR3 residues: CASSQGPGDSYEQYF. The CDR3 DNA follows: TGCGCCAGCAGCCAGGGGCCAGGGGACTCCTACGAGCAGTACTTC.

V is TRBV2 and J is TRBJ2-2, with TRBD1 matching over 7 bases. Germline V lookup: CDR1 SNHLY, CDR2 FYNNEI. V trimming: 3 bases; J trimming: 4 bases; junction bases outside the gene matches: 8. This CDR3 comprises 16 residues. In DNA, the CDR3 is TGTGCCAGCAGTGACCCCACAGGGGTCGTCACCGGGGAGCTGTTTTTT. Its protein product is CASSDPTGVVTGELFF.

The CDR3 region has the DNA TGTGCCTGGAGTGTACGCCGCCCTAGCGGCCCTTGGGATGAGCAGTTCTTC. Amino acids: CAWSVRRPSGPWDEQFF. The chain combines TRBV30 with TRBJ2-1; 7 bases match TRBD2. Germline V gene data show CDR1 as GTSNPN and CDR2 as SVGIG (reference sequence). V shed 0 bases, J shed 8 bases, and the junction held 16 bases outside the gene matches. The CDR3 spans 17 residues.

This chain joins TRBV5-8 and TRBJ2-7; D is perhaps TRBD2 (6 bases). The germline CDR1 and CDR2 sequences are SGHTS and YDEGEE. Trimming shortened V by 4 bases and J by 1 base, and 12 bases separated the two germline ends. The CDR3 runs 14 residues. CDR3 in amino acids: CASSTRRGSYEQYF. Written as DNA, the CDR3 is TGTGCCAGCAGCACGCGGAGGGGTTCCTACGAGCAGTACTTC. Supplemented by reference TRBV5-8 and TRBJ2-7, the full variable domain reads EAGVTQSPTHLIKTRGQQATLRCSPISGHTSVYWYQQALGLGLQFLLWYDEGEERNRGNFPPRFSGRQFPNYSSELNVNALELEDSALYLCASSTRRGSYEQYFGPGTRLTVT.

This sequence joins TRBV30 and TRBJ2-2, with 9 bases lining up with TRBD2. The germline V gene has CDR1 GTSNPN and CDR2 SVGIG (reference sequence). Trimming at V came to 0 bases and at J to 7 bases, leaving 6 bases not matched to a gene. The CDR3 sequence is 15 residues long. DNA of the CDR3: TGTGCCTGGAGTGTTCAGTCTAGCGGGATCGGGGAGCTGTTTTTT. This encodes CAWSVQSSGIGELFF.

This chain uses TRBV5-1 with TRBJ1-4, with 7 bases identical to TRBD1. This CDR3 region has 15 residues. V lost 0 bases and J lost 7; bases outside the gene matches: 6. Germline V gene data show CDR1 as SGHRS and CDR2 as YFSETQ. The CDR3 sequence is CASSLGQGSGEKLFF. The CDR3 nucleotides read TGCGCCAGCAGCTTGGGACAGGGATCGGGTGAAAAACTGTTTTTT.

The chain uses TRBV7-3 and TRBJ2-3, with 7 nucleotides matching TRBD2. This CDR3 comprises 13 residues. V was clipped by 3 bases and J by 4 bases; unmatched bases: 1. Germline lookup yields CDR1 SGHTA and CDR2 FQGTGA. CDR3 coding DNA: TGTGCCAGCAGCTTCGCGGGAGCAGATACGCAGTATTTT. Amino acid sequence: CASSFAGADTQYF.

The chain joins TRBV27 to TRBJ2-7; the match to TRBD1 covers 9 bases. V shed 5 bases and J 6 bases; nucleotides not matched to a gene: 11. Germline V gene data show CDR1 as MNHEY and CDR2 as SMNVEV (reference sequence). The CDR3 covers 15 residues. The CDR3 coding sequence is TGTGCCAGCAGTCTCACAGGGGGCGCGGGGCGCGAGCAGTACTTC. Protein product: CASSLTGGAGREQYF.

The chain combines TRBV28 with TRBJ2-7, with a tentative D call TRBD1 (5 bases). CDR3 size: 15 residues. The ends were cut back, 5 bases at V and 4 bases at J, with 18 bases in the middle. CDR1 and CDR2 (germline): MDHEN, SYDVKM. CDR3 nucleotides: TGTGCCAGCAGTGAGTACAGGTCCTGGTCGTACGAGCAGTACTTC. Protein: CASSEYRSWSYEQYF. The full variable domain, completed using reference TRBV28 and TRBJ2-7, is DVKVTQSSRYLVKRTGEKVFLECVQDMDHENMFWYRQDPGLGLRLIYFSYDVKMKEKGDIPEGYSVSREKKERFSLILESASTNQTSMYLCASSEYRSWSYEQYFGPGTRLTVT.

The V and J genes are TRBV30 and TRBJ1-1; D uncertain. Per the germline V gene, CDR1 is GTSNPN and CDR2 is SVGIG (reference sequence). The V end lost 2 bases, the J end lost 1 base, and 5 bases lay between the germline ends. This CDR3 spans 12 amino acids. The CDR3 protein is CAWSRQNTEAFF. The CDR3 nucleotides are TGTGCCTGGAGTCGACAGAACACTGAAGCTTTCTTT.

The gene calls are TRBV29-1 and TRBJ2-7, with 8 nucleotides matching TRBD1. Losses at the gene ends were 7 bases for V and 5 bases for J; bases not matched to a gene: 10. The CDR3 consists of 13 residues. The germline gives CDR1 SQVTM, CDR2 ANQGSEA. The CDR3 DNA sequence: TGCAGCGCAAGATCGGACAGGGAGAACGAGCAGTACTTC. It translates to CSARSDRENEQYF.

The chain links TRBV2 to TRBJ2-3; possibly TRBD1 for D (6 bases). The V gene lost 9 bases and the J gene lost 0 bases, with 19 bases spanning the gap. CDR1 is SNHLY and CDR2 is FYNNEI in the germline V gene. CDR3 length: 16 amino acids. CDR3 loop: CASKQIGTPSTDTQYF. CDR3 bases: TGTGCCAGTAAGCAAATTGGGACACCGAGCACAGATACGCAGTATTTT.

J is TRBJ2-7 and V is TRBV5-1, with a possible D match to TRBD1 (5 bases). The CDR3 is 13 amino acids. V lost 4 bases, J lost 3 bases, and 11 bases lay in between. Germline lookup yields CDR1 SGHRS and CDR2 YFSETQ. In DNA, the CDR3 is TGCGCCAGCAGCATACAGGCCGACTACGAGCAGTACTTC. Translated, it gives CASSIQADYEQYF.

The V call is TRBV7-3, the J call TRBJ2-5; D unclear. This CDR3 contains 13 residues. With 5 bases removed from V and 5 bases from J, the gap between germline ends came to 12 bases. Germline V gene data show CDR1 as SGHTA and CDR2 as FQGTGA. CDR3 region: CASSPAVKETQYF. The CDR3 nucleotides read TGTGCCAGCAGCCCCGCGGTGAAGGAGACCCAGTACTTC.

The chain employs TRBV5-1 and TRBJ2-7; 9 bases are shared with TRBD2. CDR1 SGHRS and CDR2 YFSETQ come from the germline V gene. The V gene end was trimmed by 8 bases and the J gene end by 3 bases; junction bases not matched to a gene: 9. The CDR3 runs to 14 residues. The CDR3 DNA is TGCGCCAGACCGAAGGTAGCGGGAGACTACGAGCAGTACTTC. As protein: CARPKVAGDYEQYF.